This T cell receptor (beta chain) was sequenced in a study of shared clonotypes between healthy human individuals. As for the study in general: CD4 naive and memory got three plates each, CD8 naive two, CD8 memory one. Study findings and constraints: Relative to their counterparts shared across all four donors, non-shared clonotypes exhibited diminished generation probabilities.

This was a deep-level run. Sequenced by immunoSEQ multiplex PCR; TCRdb stores in-frame clones only, minus some. In the table there are over a million clones, around 75% of which are singletons. In regard to this clone: The target antigen is unknown.

A CD45RA-negative memory subset and a CD45RA+ naive subset were separated from the CD4+ cells. The CDR3 is 14 amino acids. J was trimmed by 3 bases and V by 6 bases; bases with no gene match: 4. The germline V gene has CDR1 SGHAT and CDR2 FQDESV (reference sequence). The sequence was obtained from a man younger than 35 in good health. The rearrangement joins TRBV11-1 to TRBJ2-3; TRBD2 matches 9 bases. Sequencing input: memory CD4+ T cells sorted from blood. Subset meaning: CD45RA-negative fraction. The CDR3 DNA is TGTGCCAGCAGAAGGGCGGGGGGGACAGATACGCAGTATTTT. Residues: CASRRAGGTDTQYF.